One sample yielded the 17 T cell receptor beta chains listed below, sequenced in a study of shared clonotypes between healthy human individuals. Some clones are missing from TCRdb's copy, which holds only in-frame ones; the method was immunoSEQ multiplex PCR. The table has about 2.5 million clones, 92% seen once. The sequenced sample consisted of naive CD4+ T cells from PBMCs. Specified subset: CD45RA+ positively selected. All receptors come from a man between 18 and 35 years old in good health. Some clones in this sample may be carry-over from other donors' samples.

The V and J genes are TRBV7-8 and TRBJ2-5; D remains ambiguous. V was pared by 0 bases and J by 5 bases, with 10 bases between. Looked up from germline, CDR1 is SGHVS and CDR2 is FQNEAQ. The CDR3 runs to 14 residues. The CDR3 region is CASSLAGSWETQYF. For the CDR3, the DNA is TGTGCCAGCAGCTTAGCGGGCAGTTGGGAGACCCAGTACTTC.

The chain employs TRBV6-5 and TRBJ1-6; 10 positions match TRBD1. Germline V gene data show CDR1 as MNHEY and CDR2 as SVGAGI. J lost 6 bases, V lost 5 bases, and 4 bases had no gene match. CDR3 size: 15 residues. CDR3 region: CASSLRDRGNSPLHF. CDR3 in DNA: TGTGCCAGCAGTCTCCGGGACAGGGGTAATTCACCCCTCCACTTT.

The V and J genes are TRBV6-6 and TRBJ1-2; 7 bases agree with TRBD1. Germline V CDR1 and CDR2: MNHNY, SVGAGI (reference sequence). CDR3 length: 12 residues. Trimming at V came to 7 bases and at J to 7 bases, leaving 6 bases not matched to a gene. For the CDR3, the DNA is TGTGCCAGCACCAGGGGGGGATCTGGCTACACCTTC. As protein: CASTRGGSGYTF.

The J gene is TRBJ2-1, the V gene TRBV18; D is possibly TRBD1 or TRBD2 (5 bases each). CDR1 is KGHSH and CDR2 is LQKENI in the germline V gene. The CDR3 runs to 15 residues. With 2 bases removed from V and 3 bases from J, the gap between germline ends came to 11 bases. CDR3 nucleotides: TGTGCCAGCTCACCAGGGGGAGTAGGCTACAATGAGCAGTTCTTC. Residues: CASSPGGVGYNEQFF.

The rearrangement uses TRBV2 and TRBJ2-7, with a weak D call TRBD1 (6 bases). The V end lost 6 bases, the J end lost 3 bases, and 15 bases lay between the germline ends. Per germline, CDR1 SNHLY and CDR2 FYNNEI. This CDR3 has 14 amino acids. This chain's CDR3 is CASSEYRVDYEQYF. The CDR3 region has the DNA TGTGCCAGCAGCGAATACAGGGTTGACTACGAGCAGTACTTC.

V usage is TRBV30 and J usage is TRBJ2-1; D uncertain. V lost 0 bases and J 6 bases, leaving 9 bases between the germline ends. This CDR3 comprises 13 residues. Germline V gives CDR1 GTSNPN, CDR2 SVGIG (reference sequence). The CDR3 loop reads CAWSVTGFNEQFF. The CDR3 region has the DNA TGTGCCTGGAGTGTAACGGGCTTCAATGAGCAGTTCTTC.

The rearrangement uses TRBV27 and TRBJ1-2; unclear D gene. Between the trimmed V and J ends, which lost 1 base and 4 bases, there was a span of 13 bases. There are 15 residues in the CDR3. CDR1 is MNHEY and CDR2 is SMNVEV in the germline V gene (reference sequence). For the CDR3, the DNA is TGTGCCAGCAGTTTATTTCCTGGGCTAACCTATGGCTACACCTTC. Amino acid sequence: CASSLFPGLTYGYTF.

CDR3 residues: CATAGSSGANVLTF. CDR3 DNA sequence: TGTGCCACCGCGGGATCCTCTGGGGCCAACGTCCTGACTTTC. The gene calls are TRBV2 and TRBJ2-6, with a possible D match to TRBD2 (6 bases). The germline V and J ends were trimmed by 10 bases and 0 bases, with 10 bases remaining between them. Germline loops: CDR1 SNHLY, CDR2 FYNNEI. This CDR3 has 14 residues.

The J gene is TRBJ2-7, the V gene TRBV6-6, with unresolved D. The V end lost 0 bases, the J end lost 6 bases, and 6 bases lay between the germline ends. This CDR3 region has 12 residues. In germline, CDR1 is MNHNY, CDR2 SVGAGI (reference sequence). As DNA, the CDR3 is TGTGCCAGCAGTTACTCGATGGGCGAGCAGTACTTC. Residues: CASSYSMGEQYF.

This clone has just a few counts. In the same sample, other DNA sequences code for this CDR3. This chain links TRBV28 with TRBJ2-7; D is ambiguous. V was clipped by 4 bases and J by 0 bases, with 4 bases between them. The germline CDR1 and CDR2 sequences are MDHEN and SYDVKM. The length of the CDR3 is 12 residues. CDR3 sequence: CASSSSSYEQYF. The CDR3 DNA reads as TGTGCCAGCAGTTCCAGCTCCTACGAGCAGTACTTC.

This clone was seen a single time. The CDR3 spells CTRGTSCGKSGAPGELFF. The CDR3 bases are TGTACTCGGGGGACGTCGTGCGGAAAAAGCGGGGCCCCCGGGGAGCTGTTTTTT. The rearrangement uses TRBV27 and TRBJ2-2, with TRBD2 matching over 7 bases. Germline values: CDR1 MNHEY, CDR2 SMNVEV (reference sequence). There are 18 residues in the CDR3.

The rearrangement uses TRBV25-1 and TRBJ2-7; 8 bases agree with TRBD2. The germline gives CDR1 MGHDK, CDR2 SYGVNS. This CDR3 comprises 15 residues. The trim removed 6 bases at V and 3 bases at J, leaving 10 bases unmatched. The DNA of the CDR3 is TGTGCCAGCAGCCCCGCGGGAGGCCTTCTCTACGAGCAGTACTTC. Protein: CASSPAGGLLYEQYF.

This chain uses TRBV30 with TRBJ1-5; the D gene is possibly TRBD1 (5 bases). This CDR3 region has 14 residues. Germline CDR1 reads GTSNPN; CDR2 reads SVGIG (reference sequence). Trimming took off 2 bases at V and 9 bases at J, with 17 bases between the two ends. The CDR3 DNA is TGTGCCTGGAGTTTAAGGGGCGCCATAACGCCCCAGCATTTT. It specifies CAWSLRGAITPQHF.

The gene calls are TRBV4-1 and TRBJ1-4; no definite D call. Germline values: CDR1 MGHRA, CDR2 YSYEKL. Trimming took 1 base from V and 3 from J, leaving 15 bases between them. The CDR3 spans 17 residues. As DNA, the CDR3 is TGCGCCAGCAGCCAAGGAACAACCCCTGGGTCTAATGAAAAACTGTTTTTT. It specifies CASSQGTTPGSNEKLFF.

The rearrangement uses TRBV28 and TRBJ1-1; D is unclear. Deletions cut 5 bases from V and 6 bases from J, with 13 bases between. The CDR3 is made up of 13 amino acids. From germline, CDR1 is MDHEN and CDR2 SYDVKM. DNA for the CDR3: TGTGCCAGCAGTCCATCGGGGTTACCTGAAGCTTTCTTT. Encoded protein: CASSPSGLPEAFF.

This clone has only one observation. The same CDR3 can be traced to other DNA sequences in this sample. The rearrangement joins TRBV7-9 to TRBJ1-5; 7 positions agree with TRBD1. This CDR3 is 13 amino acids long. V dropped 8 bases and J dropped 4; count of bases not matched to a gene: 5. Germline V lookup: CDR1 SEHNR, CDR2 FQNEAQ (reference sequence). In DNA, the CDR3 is TGTGCCAGCCGAGGGACAGCAAATCAGCCCCAGCATTTT. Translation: CASRGTANQPQHF.

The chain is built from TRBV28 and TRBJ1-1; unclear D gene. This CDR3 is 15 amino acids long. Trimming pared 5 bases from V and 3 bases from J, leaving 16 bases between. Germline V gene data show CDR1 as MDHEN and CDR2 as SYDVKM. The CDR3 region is CASSQTNRVDTEAFF. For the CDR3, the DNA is TGTGCCAGCAGTCAGACAAACCGGGTGGACACTGAAGCTTTCTTT.